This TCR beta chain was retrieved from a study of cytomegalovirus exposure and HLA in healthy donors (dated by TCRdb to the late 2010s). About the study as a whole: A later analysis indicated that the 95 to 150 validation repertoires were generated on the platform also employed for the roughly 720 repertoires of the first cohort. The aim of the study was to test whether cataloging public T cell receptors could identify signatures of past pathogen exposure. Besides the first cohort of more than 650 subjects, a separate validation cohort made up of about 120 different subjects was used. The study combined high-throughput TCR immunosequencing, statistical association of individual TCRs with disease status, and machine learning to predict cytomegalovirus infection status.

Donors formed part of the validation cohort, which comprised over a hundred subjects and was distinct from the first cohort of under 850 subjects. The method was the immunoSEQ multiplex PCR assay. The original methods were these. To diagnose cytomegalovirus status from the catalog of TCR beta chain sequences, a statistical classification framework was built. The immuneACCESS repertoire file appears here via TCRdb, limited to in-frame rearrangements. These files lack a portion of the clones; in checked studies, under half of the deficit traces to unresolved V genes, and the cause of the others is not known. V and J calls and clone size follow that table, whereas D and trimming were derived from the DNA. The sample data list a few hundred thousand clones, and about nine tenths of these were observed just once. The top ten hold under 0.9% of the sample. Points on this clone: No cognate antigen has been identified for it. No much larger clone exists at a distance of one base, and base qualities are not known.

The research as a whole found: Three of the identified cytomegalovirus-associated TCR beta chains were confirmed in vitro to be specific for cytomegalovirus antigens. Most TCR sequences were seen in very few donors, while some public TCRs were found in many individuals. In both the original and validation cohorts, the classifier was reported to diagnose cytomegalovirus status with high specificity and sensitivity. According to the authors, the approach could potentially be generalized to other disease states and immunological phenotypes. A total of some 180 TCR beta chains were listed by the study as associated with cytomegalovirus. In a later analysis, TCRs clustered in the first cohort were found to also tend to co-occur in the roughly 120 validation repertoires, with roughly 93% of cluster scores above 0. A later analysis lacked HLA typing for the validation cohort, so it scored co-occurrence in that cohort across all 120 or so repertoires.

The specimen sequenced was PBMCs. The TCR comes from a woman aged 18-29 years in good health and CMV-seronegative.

The CDR3 region: CASSLADPYEQYF. The DNA sequence is given as TGTGCCAGCAGCTTAGCAGATCCCTACGAGCAGTACTTC. The chain was built from TRBV11-2 and TRBJ2-7, with the D gene not clear enough to name. V is pared back by 1 base and J by 2 bases, with 6 bases lying between the germline termini. CDR1 is given as SGHAT and CDR2 as FQNNGV, both from the germline V gene. From the cysteine through the phenylalanine, the CDR3 covers 13 amino acids. This entry keeps only the CDR3 DNA: 39 bases, framed from base 1.